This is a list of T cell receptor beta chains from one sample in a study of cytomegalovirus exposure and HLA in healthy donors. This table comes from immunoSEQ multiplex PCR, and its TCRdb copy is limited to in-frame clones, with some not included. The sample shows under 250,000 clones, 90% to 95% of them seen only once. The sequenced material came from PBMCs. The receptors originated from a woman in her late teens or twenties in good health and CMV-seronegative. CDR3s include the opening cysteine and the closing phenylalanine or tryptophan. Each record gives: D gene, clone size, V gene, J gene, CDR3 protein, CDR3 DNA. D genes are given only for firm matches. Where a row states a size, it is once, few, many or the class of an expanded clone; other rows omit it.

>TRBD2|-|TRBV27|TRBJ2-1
CASSAGTSGRASEQFF
TGTGCCAGCAGTGCCGGGACTAGCGGGAGGGCTAGCGAGCAGTTCTTC
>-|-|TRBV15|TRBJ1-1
CATSPAGGGTEAFF
TGTGCCACCAGCCCAGCCGGGGGTGGGACTGAAGCTTTCTTT
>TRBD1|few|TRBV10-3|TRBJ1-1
CAIKSQGANEAFF
TGTGCCATCAAATCACAGGGGGCCAATGAAGCTTTCTTT
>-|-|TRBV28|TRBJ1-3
CAVDSNSGNTIYF
TGTGCTGTTGACAGTAACTCTGGAAACACCATATATTTT
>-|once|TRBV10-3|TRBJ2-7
CAISGSFGSYEQYF
TGTGCCATCAGTGGGTCGTTCGGCTCCTACGAGCAGTACTTC
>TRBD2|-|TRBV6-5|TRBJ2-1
CASSYSSGSNEQFF
TGTGCCAGCAGTTACTCTAGCGGGAGCAATGAGCAGTTCTTC
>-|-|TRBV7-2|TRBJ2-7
CASSLAAEQYF
TGTGCCAGCAGCTTAGCGGCCGAGCAGTACTTC
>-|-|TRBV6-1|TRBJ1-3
CASSERWRVSGNTIYF
TGTGCCAGCAGTGAAAGATGGAGGGTCTCTGGAAACACCATATATTTT
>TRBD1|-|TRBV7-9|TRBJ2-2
CATPYGGDRGNTGELFF
TGTGCCACCCCCTATGGAGGGGACAGGGGGAACACCGGGGAGCTGTTTTTT
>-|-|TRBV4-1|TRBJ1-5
CASSQAAGYQPQHF
TGCGCCAGCAGCCAAGCGGCAGGGTATCAGCCCCAGCATTTT
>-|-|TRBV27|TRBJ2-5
CASSFRGGDETQYF
TGTGCCAGCAGTTTTAGGGGGGGCGATGAGACCCAGTACTTC
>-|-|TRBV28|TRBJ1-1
CASTTLGNTEAFF
TGTGCCAGCACCACCCTAGGGAACACTGAAGCTTTCTTT
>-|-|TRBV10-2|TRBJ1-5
CASSGVHQPQHF
TGCGCCAGCTCGGGGGTGCATCAGCCCCAGCATTTT
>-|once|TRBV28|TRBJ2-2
CASREKGTSLTGELFF
TGTGCCAGCCGAGAGAAAGGGACATCTCTCACCGGGGAGCTGTTTTTT
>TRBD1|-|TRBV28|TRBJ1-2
CASSSYTDRVYGYTF
TGTGCCAGCAGTTCCTACACCGACAGGGTCTATGGCTACACCTTC
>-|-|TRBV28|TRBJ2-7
CASSLGGAIYEQYF
TGTGCCAGCAGTTTAGGCGGGGCGATCTACGAGCAGTACTTC
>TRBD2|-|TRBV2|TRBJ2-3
CASSEGLATDTQYF
TGTGCCAGCAGTGAGGGACTAGCTACAGATACGCAGTATTTT
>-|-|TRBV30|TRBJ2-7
CAWGVLSRGPGEQYF
TGTGCCTGGGGAGTTCTCAGTCGCGGTCCCGGCGAGCAGTACTTC
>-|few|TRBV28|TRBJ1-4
CASSPPGEKLFF
TGTGCCAGCAGTCCACCCGGGGAAAAACTGTTTTTT
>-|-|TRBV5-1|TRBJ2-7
CASSLGGSSYEQYF
TGCGCCAGCAGCTTGGGTGGGAGCTCCTACGAGCAGTACTTC
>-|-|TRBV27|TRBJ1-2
CASRIDTYSVYGYTF
TGTGCCAGCCGGATCGACACATATTCGGTCTATGGCTACACCTTC
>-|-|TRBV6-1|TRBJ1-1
CASGTAINTEAFF
TGTGCCAGCGGTACAGCCATCAACACTGAAGCTTTCTTT
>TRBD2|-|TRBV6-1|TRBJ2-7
CASSEGLAGLYEQYF
TGTGCCAGCAGTGAGGGACTAGCGGGACTCTACGAGCAGTACTTC
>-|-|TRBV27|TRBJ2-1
CASKSGLFNEQFF
TGTGCCAGCAAGAGCGGACTTTTCAATGAGCAGTTCTTC
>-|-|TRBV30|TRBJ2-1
CACNSYNEQFF
TGTGCCTGCAACTCCTACAATGAGCAGTTCTTC
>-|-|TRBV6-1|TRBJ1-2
CASSEFLGQGGGYTF
TGTGCCAGCAGTGAGTTCTTGGGGCAGGGTGGAGGCTACACCTTC
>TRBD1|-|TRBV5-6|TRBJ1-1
CASSLPGTGVKGTEAFF
TGTGCCAGCAGCTTACCCGGGACAGGGGTCAAGGGAACTGAAGCTTTCTTT
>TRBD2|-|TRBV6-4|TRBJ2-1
CASSGLAGGDEQFF
TGTGCCAGCAGTGGACTAGCGGGGGGGGACGAGCAGTTCTTC
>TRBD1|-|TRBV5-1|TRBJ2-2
CASSPDRVGTGELFF
TGCGCCAGCAGCCCTGACAGGGTTGGCACCGGGGAGCTGTTTTTT
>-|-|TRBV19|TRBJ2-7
CASQMRQGAGDYEQYF
TGTGCCAGTCAAATGAGGCAGGGGGCGGGGGACTACGAGCAGTACTTC
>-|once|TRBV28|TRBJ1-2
CASSLYNGYTF
TGTGCCAGCAGTTTATACAACGGCTACACCTTC
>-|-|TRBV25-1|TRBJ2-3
CASSEEGGASTDTQYF
TGTGCCAGCAGTGAAGAGGGCGGGGCTAGCACAGATACGCAGTATTTT
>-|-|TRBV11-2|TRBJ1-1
CASSSQTGGTEAFF
TGTGCCAGCAGCTCACAGACAGGTGGCACTGAAGCTTTCTTT
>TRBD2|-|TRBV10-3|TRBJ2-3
CAVAGGPRTDTQYF
TGTGCAGTAGCGGGAGGGCCGAGGACAGATACGCAGTATTTT
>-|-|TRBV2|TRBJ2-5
CASEMGLGETQYF
TGTGCCAGCGAGATGGGGCTCGGAGAGACCCAGTACTTC
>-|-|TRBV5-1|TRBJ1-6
CASSLVMDQGSPLHF
TGCGCCAGCAGCTTGGTAATGGACCAGGGTTCACCCCTCCACTTT
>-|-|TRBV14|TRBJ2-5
CASSSLIGVRRETQYF
TGTGCCAGCAGCTCACTTATAGGGGTTCGTCGGGAGACCCAGTACTTC
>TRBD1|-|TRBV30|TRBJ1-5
CAWSLDRGNQPQHF
TGTGCCTGGAGCCTAGACAGGGGAAATCAGCCCCAGCATTTT
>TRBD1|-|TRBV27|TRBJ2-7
CASSLGDRLYEQYF
TGTGCCAGCAGTTTAGGGGACAGGCTCTACGAGCAGTACTTC
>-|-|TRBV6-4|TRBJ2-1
CASSDKQDGYNEQFF
TGTGCCAGCAGTGACAAACAGGACGGTTACAATGAGCAGTTCTTC
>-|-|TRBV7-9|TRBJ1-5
CASSWRGNQPQHF
TGTGCCAGCAGCTGGAGAGGGAATCAGCCCCAGCATTTT
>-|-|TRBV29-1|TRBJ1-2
CSVVSGYGYTF
TGCAGCGTTGTTTCGGGTTATGGCTACACCTTC
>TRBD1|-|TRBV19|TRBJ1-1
CASSIDNRDRANTEAFF
TGTGCCAGTAGTATAGACAACAGGGACAGGGCGAACACTGAAGCTTTCTTT
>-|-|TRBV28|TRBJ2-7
CASSLGYGSGDEQYF
TGTGCCAGCAGTTTGGGTTACGGGAGTGGAGACGAGCAGTACTTC
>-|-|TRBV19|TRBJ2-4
CASSIEAGVYIQYF
TGTGCCAGTAGTATAGAGGCAGGGGTTTACATTCAGTACTTC
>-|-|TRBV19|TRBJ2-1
CASSIDRLGANEQFF
TGTGCCAGTAGTATAGATCGATTGGGGGCAAATGAGCAGTTCTTC
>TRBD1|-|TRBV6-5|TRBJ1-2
CASSRTGNGYTF
TGTGCCAGCAGTAGGACAGGGAATGGCTACACCTTC
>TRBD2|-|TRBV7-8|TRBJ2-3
CASSLTSGASTDTQYF
TGTGCCAGCAGTCTTACTAGCGGGGCTAGCACAGATACGCAGTATTTT
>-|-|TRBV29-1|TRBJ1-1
CSVEGQGVFDTEAFF
TGCAGCGTTGAAGGGCAGGGCGTATTCGACACTGAAGCTTTCTTT
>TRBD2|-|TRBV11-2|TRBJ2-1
CASSLAAGGRNEQFF
TGTGCCAGCAGCTTAGCGGCGGGAGGGAGGAATGAGCAGTTCTTC
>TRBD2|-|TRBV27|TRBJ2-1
CASSNPRLAGGFNEQFF
TGTGCCAGCAGCAACCCCCGACTAGCGGGAGGGTTCAATGAGCAGTTCTTC
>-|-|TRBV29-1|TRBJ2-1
CSVETDGRGYEQFF
TGCAGCGTTGAAACGGACGGACGGGGTTACGAGCAGTTCTTC
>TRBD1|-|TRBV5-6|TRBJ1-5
CASSFPGGYQPQHF
TGTGCCAGCAGCTTTCCAGGGGGCTACCAGCCCCAGCATTTT
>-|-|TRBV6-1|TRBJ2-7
CASSVFASLRVLSSYEQYF
TGTGCCAGCAGTGTGTTCGCGTCTCTCAGGGTCCTTAGCTCCTACGAGCAGTACTTC